This TCR beta chain was documented in a study of metastatic and nonmetastatic thyroid tumors. Thyroid surgery took place with no prior treatment in any patient. MiXCR was used by TCRdb to re-call the PCR reads. Altogether approximately 40,000 clones are present, about an eighth being singletons, with the ten largest covering around a quarter. At least ten counts were recorded for this clone. Germline V CDR1 and CDR2: SGHVS, FQNEAQ. Trimming left V 5 bases short and J 0 bases short, with 12 bases between. The CDR3 consists of 15 residues. The chain combines TRBV7-8 with TRBJ2-3, with D maybe TRBD1 (5 bases). Sequenced material: blood. The sequence came from a female donor with papillary thyroid cancer or a benign thyroid nodule (not recorded which). Some clones in this sample may be carry-over from other donors' samples. CDR3 coding DNA: TGTGCCAGCAGCCACCAGGGTCGTAGCACAGATACGCAGTATTTT. It is translated as CASSHQGRSTDTQYF.